The next 29 T cell receptor beta chains were all read from a single sample in a study of blood T cell repertoires in COVID-19. The method was immunoSEQ multiplex PCR; TCRdb's version includes in-frame clones alone and lacks a portion of them. The table lists around 300,000 clones, around four fifths of them singletons. The sequencing sample was made of peripheral blood. Receptor source: a woman aged 45 to 65 who had recovered from COVID-19.

This clone was observed a handful of times. This sequence joins TRBV18 and TRBJ1-1; D possibly corresponds to TRBD1 (5 bases). Germline assignment: CDR1 KGHSH and CDR2 LQKENI. The CDR3 extends over 13 amino acids. Deletions cut 2 bases from V and 8 bases from J, with 12 bases between. CDR3 sequence: CASSPEEPGEAFF. Written as DNA, the CDR3 is TGTGCCAGCTCACCAGAGGAACCAGGGGAAGCTTTCTTT.

The chain carries TRBV19 and TRBJ1-1; 7 nucleotides align to TRBD1. Germline V gene lookup returns CDR1 LNHDA and CDR2 SQIVND (reference sequence). This CDR3 is 14 amino acids long. J was trimmed by 0 bases and V by 6 bases; bases with no gene match: 4. The CDR3 bases are TGTGCCAGTAGACCGGACAGGTTGAACACTGAAGCTTTCTTT. This encodes CASRPDRLNTEAFF.

V and J are TRBV24-1 and TRBJ2-1; D remains ambiguous. Germline CDR1 KGHDR, CDR2 SFDVKD. The CDR3 contains 13 residues. V was pared by 5 bases and J by 8 bases, with 12 bases between. As DNA, the CDR3 is TGTGCCACCAGTGGCCAATTAACGGATGAGCAGTTCTTC. This codes for CATSGQLTDEQFF.

The V call is TRBV27, the J call TRBJ1-1; a weak D match, TRBD1 (5 bases). Germline CDR1 is MNHEY and CDR2 is SMNVEV (reference sequence). This CDR3 has 16 residues. V lost 5 bases and J lost 0, with 16 bases in between. In DNA form, the CDR3 reads TGTGCCAGCAGTCGCAATACAGGCAGGATGAACACTGAAGCTTTCTTT. Translation gives CASSRNTGRMNTEAFF.

The chain couples TRBV5-4 to TRBJ2-1, with TRBD2 identical over 9 bases. The CDR3 runs 17 residues. V lost 3 bases to trimming and J lost 1 base; unmatched junction nucleotides: 8. Per germline, CDR1 SGHNT and CDR2 YYREEE (reference sequence). The CDR3 loop reads CASSSEGLASSYNEQFF. The CDR3 nucleotides read TGTGCCAGCAGCTCAGAGGGACTAGCTTCTTCCTACAATGAGCAGTTCTTC.

In its sample, this clone was seen a few times. The rearrangement joins TRBV19 to TRBJ1-2, with D unclear. The CDR3 consists of 12 residues. The germline V and J ends were trimmed by 6 bases and 8 bases, with 13 bases remaining between them. CDR1 is LNHDA and CDR2 is SQIVND in the germline V gene (reference sequence). The CDR3: CASSYTTEGYTF. CDR3 sequence (DNA): TGTGCCAGTAGCTACACAACGGAGGGCTACACCTTC.

The gene calls are TRBV24-1 and TRBJ2-2; TRBD1 is a possible D gene (5 bases). This CDR3 comprises 13 residues. Looked up from germline, CDR1 is KGHDR and CDR2 is SFDVKD. Trimming took 12 bases from V and 0 from J, leaving 10 bases between them. CDR3 sequence (DNA): TGTGCCGCCCAGGGTCCGAACACCGGGGAGCTGTTTTTT. Its protein product is CAAQGPNTGELFF.

This clone was seen a single time. The chain uses TRBV23-1 and TRBJ2-7; TRBD2 matches 8 bases. TRBV23-1 is an ORF, with its function uncertain. V trimming: 0 bases; J trimming: 6 bases; junction bases outside the gene matches: 4. The CDR3 covers 14 residues. The CDR3 nucleotides are TGCGCCAGCAGTCAATCGGGGCGGGGGGCCGAGCAGTACTTC. It yields the protein CASSQSGRGAEQYF.

The V call is TRBV4-1, the J call TRBJ2-7; 11 bases match TRBD2. The CDR3 has 17 amino acids. CDR1 and CDR2 from the germline V gene are MGHRA and YSYEKL. The junction had 9 bases not matched to a gene; V was cut back by 2 bases and J by 3 bases. The CDR3 sequence: CASSQYETSGENYEQYF. DNA for the CDR3: TGCGCCAGCAGCCAATACGAGACTAGCGGGGAGAACTACGAGCAGTACTTC.

CDR3 sequence reads: CASSVEQGYQETQYF. The CDR3 DNA is TGTGCCAGCAGCGTAGAGCAGGGGTACCAAGAGACCCAGTACTTC. V gene TRBV9 combines with J gene TRBJ2-5, with TRBD1 as a possible D gene (6 bases). The V and J ends lost 0 bases and 0 bases respectively, with 9 bases between them. The CDR3 runs 15 residues. Per the germline V gene, CDR1 is SGDLS and CDR2 is YYNGEE.

The table lists this clone with a count of one. The V gene is TRBV7-2, the J gene TRBJ2-5; TRBD2 aligns across 10 bases. Germline V gene data show CDR1 as SGHTA and CDR2 as FQGNSA. The CDR3 has 14 residues. V was clipped by 8 bases and J by 2 bases; unmatched bases: 5. The DNA for the CDR3 is TGTGCCAGCGGATGGACTAGCGGACAAGAGACCCAGTACTTC. It encodes CASGWTSGQETQYF. Looking up the rest from reference TRBV7-2 and TRBJ2-5 gives the full variable domain: GAGVSQSPSNKVTEKGKDVELRCDPISGHTALYWYRQSLGQGLEFLIYFQGNSAPDKSGLPSDRFSAERTGGSVSTLTIQRTQQEDSAVYLCASGWTSGQETQYFGPGTRLLVL.

This clone was seen a single time. The chain uses TRBV4-3 and TRBJ1-2, with D perhaps TRBD1 (5 bases). This CDR3 is 16 amino acids long. V lost 0 bases and J 3 bases, leaving 14 bases between the germline ends. Germline-derived CDR1 and CDR2 are LGHNA and YSLEER. The CDR3 reads CASSQDFSGLHYGYTF. CDR3 nucleotide sequence: TGCGCCAGCAGCCAAGATTTCTCAGGGTTACACTATGGCTACACCTTC.

This clone came up a few times. One end of the junction is discordant with germline, which a read error may explain. The chain recombines TRBV2 with TRBJ2-7; D might be TRBD1 (6 bases). Germline assignment: CDR1 SNHLY and CDR2 FYNNEI. The CDR3 length is 12 residues. The CDR3 protein is CASQDRSSEQYF. The CDR3 coding sequence is TGTGCCAGCCAAGACAGGTCCTCCGAGCAGTACTTC.

The rearrangement joins TRBV3-1 (or the pseudogene TRBV3-2) to TRBJ2-2, with 7 bases that match TRBD2. With 0 bases clipped from V and 6 bases from J, the junction kept 7 bases outside the gene matches. The CDR3 covers 16 residues. The germline V gene has CDR1 LGHDT and CDR2 YNNKEL (reference sequence). CDR3 sequence: CASSQEIQAGAGELFF. CDR3 coding DNA: TGTGCCAGCAGCCAAGAGATCCAGGCGGGGGCCGGGGAGCTGTTTTTT.

The chain joins TRBV2 to TRBJ1-4; the match to TRBD1 covers 8 bases. The V gene end was trimmed by 6 bases and the J gene end by 2 bases; junction bases not matched to a gene: 2. The CDR3 loop spans 14 amino acids. The germline gives CDR1 SNHLY, CDR2 FYNNEI. The CDR3 coding sequence is TGTGCCAGCAGAAGGACAGGGACTAATGAAAAACTGTTTTTT. Amino acids: CASRRTGTNEKLFF. Using reference TRBV2 and TRBJ1-4 for the parts outside the CDR3, the full variable domain is EPEVTQTPSHQVTQMGQEVILRCVPISNHLYFYWYRQILGQKVEFLVSFYNNEISEKSEIFDDQFSVERPDGSNFTLKIRSTKLEDSAMYFCASRRTGTNEKLFFGSGTQLSVL.

This chain uses TRBV6-4 with TRBJ1-1, with D uncertain. Trimming left V 6 bases short and J 1 base short, with 12 bases between. CDR3 size: 14 residues. Per germline, CDR1 MRHNA and CDR2 SNTAGT. CDR3 coding DNA: TGTGCCAGCAGCGAGGGCCACGGGAACACTGAAGCTTTCTTT. This sequence encodes CASSEGHGNTEAFF.

The chain carries TRBV6-5 and TRBJ2-2; D might be TRBD2 (6 bases). The CDR3 is 14 residues long. Trimming shortened V by 6 bases and J by 3 bases, and 11 bases separated the two germline ends. The V gene's germline CDR1 is MNHEY and CDR2 SVGAGI. CDR3 DNA: TGTGCCAGCAGGCCGGGGGACTACACCGGGGAGCTGTTTTTT. Translating it yields CASRPGDYTGELFF.

The chain has TRBV20-1 and TRBJ2-3; D is unclear. This CDR3 is built from 10 residues. V was shortened by 3 bases and J by 6 bases, with 4 bases between the two germline ends. The germline V gene has CDR1 DFQATT and CDR2 SNEGSKA (reference sequence). The CDR3 loop is CSASADTQYF. CDR3 bases: TGCAGTGCTAGCGCGGATACGCAGTATTTT.

The V and J genes are TRBV9 and TRBJ1-1; D gene uncertain. This CDR3 is built from 14 residues. Looked up from germline, CDR1 is SGDLS and CDR2 is YYNGEE. Trimming stripped 4 bases from V and 1 base from J, with 11 bases between. In nucleotides, the CDR3 is TGTGCCAGCAGCCACGCCGGGAGGAACACTGAAGCTTTCTTT. It translates to CASSHAGRNTEAFF.

V and J are TRBV5-1 and TRBJ1-4; a weak D match, TRBD1 (5 bases). V lost 0 bases and J 5 bases, leaving 17 bases between the germline ends. The germline V gene encodes CDR1 SGHRS and CDR2 YFSETQ. This CDR3 region has 17 residues. The CDR3 DNA reads as TGCGCCAGCAGCTTGGCAGCAGGGCCCGGACTAAATGAAAAACTGTTTTTT. Amino acid sequence: CASSLAAGPGLNEKLFF. Supplemented by reference TRBV5-1 and TRBJ1-4, the full variable domain reads KAGVTQTPRYLIKTRGQQVTLSCSPISGHRSVSWYQQTPGQGLQFLFEYFSETQRNKGNFPGRFSGRQFSNSRSEMNVSTLELGDSALYLCASSLAAGPGLNEKLFFGSGTQLSVL.

The chain employs TRBV6-5 and TRBJ2-2, with TRBD2 matching over 7 bases. The CDR3 contains 13 residues. J was trimmed by 6 bases and V by 5 bases; bases with no gene match: 3. Germline V gene sequence: CDR1 MNHEY, CDR2 SVGAGI. In DNA form, the CDR3 reads TGTGCCAGCAGTACTGGGGGGGCCGGGGAGCTGTTTTTT. It translates to CASSTGGAGELFF.

This chain connects TRBV7-2 to TRBJ2-3; possible D gene TRBD2, 6 bases. Trimming took 5 bases from V and 0 from J, leaving 9 bases between them. Germline assignment: CDR1 SGHTA and CDR2 FQGNSA. The CDR3 spans 14 residues. The CDR3 here is CASSRTISTDTQYF. For the CDR3, the DNA is TGTGCCAGCAGCCGGACTATCAGCACAGATACGCAGTATTTT.

The V and J genes are TRBV9 and TRBJ1-1; TRBD1 is a possible D gene (5 bases). The V gene lost 3 bases and the J gene lost 5 bases, with 11 bases spanning the gap. Germline V CDR1 and CDR2: SGDLS, YYNGEE. This CDR3 has 13 amino acids. The CDR3 nucleotides are TGTGCCAGCAGCGAGGACACATGGACTGAAGCTTTCTTT. It is translated as CASSEDTWTEAFF. The whole variable domain, filled in from reference TRBV9 and TRBJ1-1, reads DSGVTQTPKHLITATGQRVTLRCSPRSGDLSVYWYQQSLDQGLQFLIQYYNGEERAKGNILERFSAQQFPDLHSELNLSSLELGDSALYFCASSEDTWTEAFFGQGTRLTVV.

This clone was observed a handful of times. V usage is TRBV27 and J usage is TRBJ1-1, with 8 bases lining up with TRBD1. CDR3 length equals 15 residues. With V trimmed by 3 bases and J by 1 base, 4 bases remained unmatched. The germline V gene has CDR1 MNHEY and CDR2 SMNVEV (reference sequence). This CDR3 is CASSFTGTGNTEAFF. The CDR3 DNA reads as TGTGCCAGCAGTTTTACCGGGACAGGGAACACTGAAGCTTTCTTT.

V usage is TRBV20-1 and J usage is TRBJ2-3; a weak D match, TRBD2 (5 bases). V lost 3 bases to trimming and J lost 4 bases, with 26 bases between them. CDR1 is DFQATT and CDR2 is SNEGSKA in the germline V gene (reference sequence). The CDR3 totals 18 residues. The CDR3 region is CSASLRGRAPNVPDTQYF. In DNA, the CDR3 is TGCAGTGCTAGTCTGCGCGGGCGCGCTCCTAATGTCCCAGATACGCAGTATTTT.

The J gene is TRBJ1-2, the V gene TRBV6-5; 7 bases fit TRBD1. The germline gives CDR1 MNHEY, CDR2 SVGAGI. V was clipped by 2 bases and J by 6 bases; unmatched bases: 3. The CDR3 has 13 amino acids. This CDR3 is CASSYGQGDGYTF. The CDR3 coding sequence is TGTGCCAGCAGTTACGGGCAGGGGGATGGCTACACCTTC.

The chain has TRBV6-5 and TRBJ1-4, with 7 bases aligning to TRBD1. Losses at the gene ends were 7 bases for V and 7 bases for J; bases not matched to a gene: 9. CDR1 is MNHEY, CDR2 SVGAGI, per germline. There are 14 residues in the CDR3. CDR3 sequence (DNA): TGTGCCAGCACCCCAGGGGGGTCGGGTGAAAAACTGTTTTTT. Translated, it gives CASTPGGSGEKLFF.

In this sample, this clone turned up once. The V gene is TRBV20-1, the J gene TRBJ2-7, with D tentatively TRBD2 (5 bases). Germline V lookup: CDR1 DFQATT, CDR2 SNEGSKA (reference sequence). Trimming took 3 bases from V and 3 from J, leaving 6 bases between them. The CDR3 contains 11 residues. As DNA, the CDR3 is TGCAGTGCTAGCGGGGTCTACGAGCAGTACTTC. Translating it yields CSASGVYEQYF.

The rearrangement joins TRBV18 to TRBJ2-3; the D is unclear. The CDR3 sequence is 14 residues long. The germline V gene encodes CDR1 KGHSH and CDR2 LQKENI. V lost 3 bases, J lost 6 bases, and 13 bases lay in between. This chain's CDR3 is CASSPAFPPDTQYF. The CDR3 nucleotides read TGTGCCAGCTCACCGGCCTTCCCCCCGGATACGCAGTATTTT. Based on the CDR3 plus reference TRBV18 and TRBJ2-3, the full variable domain is NAGVMQNPRHLVRRRGQEARLRCSPMKGHSHVYWYRQLPEEGLKFMVYLQKENIIDESGMPKERFSAEFPKEGPSILRIQQVVRGDSAAYFCASSPAFPPDTQYFGPGTRLTVL.